The subject of this entry is one TCR beta chain. Synthesis of TCR beta cDNA was carried out from around 500 ng total RNA with a constant-region primer. Sequencing libraries for TCR beta derived from three nested multiplex PCR rounds that used slightly modified ARM-PCR. Amplification in the first two PCR rounds was performed using TRBV1-TRBV30 forward primers and a C-beta reverse primer for 9 to 11 cycles each. TCRdb reprocessed the multiplex PCR reads via MiXCR and lists one record per CDR3 protein. The table shows about 320,000 distinct CDR3 sequences, with nearly 60% occurring only once. The data belong to a study of tumor-infiltrating lymphocytes in primary liver carcinoma. Across the study: Tumor staging was T1-T3 N0M0; sizes spanned 4.2 to 10 cm across.

The J segment lost 4 bases and the V segment lost 4 bases, leaving 9 bases of the junction unmatched. Germline loops: CDR1 SEHNR, CDR2 FQNEAQ (reference sequence). The CDR3 sequence is 16 residues long. Alongside blood RNA obtained from unsorted whole blood, germline DNA was also extracted. The sequenced sample consisted of peripheral blood. The rearrangement links TRBV7-9 to TRBJ2-7, with 11 positions matching TRBD2. The sequence came from a woman aged 25 to 39 with primary liver carcinoma and hepatitis B virus infection. The chain's CDR3 is CASSSPGLAEIYEQYF. The CDR3 DNA reads as TGTGCCAGCAGCTCACCGGGACTAGCGGAAATTTACGAGCAGTACTTC.